The 10 T cell receptor beta chains presented below share a single source sample, sequenced in a study of blood T cell repertoires in COVID-19. Method: immunoSEQ multiplex PCR; TCRdb's copy keeps in-frame clones and lacks some. The table shows about 46,000 clones, with 80% to 90% occurring only once. Sequencing was carried out using peripheral blood. These receptors originate from a man aged 60 to 69 with acute or convalescent COVID-19.

The chain's CDR3 is CASSRPGDTGSGELFF. CDR3 bases: TGCGCCAGCAGCCGACCAGGGGACACGGGCTCCGGGGAGCTGTTTTTT. The chain couples TRBV4-1 to TRBJ2-2; D is possibly TRBD1 (6 bases). The V end was cut by 4 bases, the J end by 6 bases, with 18 bases between. In germline, CDR1 is MGHRA, CDR2 YSYEKL. The CDR3 has 16 amino acids.

The chain uses TRBV5-1 and TRBJ2-5; D is ambiguous. With 0 bases removed from V and 4 bases from J, the gap between germline ends came to 10 bases. The CDR3 spans 14 residues. CDR1 is SGHRS, CDR2 YFSETQ, per germline. The CDR3 protein is CASSLGDGGETQYF. The CDR3 DNA sequence: TGCGCCAGCAGCTTGGGAGACGGCGGAGAGACCCAGTACTTC.

The chain has TRBV21-1 and TRBJ2-2; TRBD1 is the table's D call and was not checked against the DNA. TRBV21-1 is labeled a pseudogene. This CDR3 contains 17 residues. CDR3 DNA: TGTGCCAGCAGCAAAGTACAGGGGGCCTCTACCACCGGGGAGCTGTTTTTT. It is translated as CASSKVQGASTTGELFF.

This clone showed up just once. V gene TRBV5-1 combines with J gene TRBJ2-5, with unresolved D. CDR1 and CDR2 (germline): SGHRS, YFSETQ. CDR3 size: 13 residues. The V and J ends lost 1 base and 2 bases respectively, with 6 bases between them. CDR3 DNA sequence: TGCGCCAGCAGCTTGTACCAGCAAGAGACCCAGTACTTC. It yields the protein CASSLYQQETQYF.

The count of this clone is one. The J gene is TRBJ1-2, the V gene TRBV5-1; 7 bases align to TRBD1. This CDR3 has 12 amino acids. The germline V gene has CDR1 SGHRS and CDR2 YFSETQ. V lost 3 bases to trimming and J lost 14 bases; unmatched junction nucleotides: 10. The DNA for the CDR3 is TGCGCCAGCAGCTCCGCCACAGGGGTTGGTACCTTC. This translates into CASSSATGVGTF.

This rearrangement joins TRBV7-9 to TRBJ2-7, with 11 bases identical to TRBD2. CDR3 length: 14 amino acids. CDR1 is SEHNR and CDR2 is FQNEAQ in the germline V gene (reference sequence). V lost 5 bases and J lost 10; bases outside the gene matches: 10. The CDR3 coding sequence is TGTGCCAGCAGCCCGGGGACTAGCGGAGCGGCTCAGTACTTC. As protein: CASSPGTSGAAQYF.

The rearrangement uses TRBV6-5 and TRBJ2-5, with D possibly being TRBD2 (5 bases). The germline V and J ends were trimmed by 4 bases and 4 bases, with 16 bases remaining between them. Germline V gene lookup returns CDR1 MNHEY and CDR2 SVGAGI. The CDR3 covers 15 residues. The CDR3 nucleotides are TGTGCCAGCAGTTGGCAGAGGGTAAAGATAGAGACCCAGTACTTC. Its protein product is CASSWQRVKIETQYF.

In its sample, this clone was seen a few times. The CDR3 loop reads CASSQATGGSYGYTF. The CDR3 DNA reads as TGCGCCAGCAGCCAAGCCACAGGGGGTAGCTATGGCTACACCTTC. The chain joins TRBV4-3 to TRBJ1-2, with TRBD1 matching over 8 bases. The CDR3 runs 15 residues. Germline CDR1 is LGHNA and CDR2 is YSLEER. V gave up 1 base and J gave up 4 bases; unmatched junction bases: 5.

The rearrangement links TRBV11-2 to TRBJ2-1; D not resolved. V was shortened by 2 bases and J by 5 bases, with 10 bases between the two germline ends. There are 14 residues in the CDR3. CDR1 SGHAT and CDR2 FQNNGV come from the germline V gene. The CDR3 loop reads CASSLLYGDNEQFF. In nucleotides, the CDR3 is TGTGCCAGCAGCTTATTGTACGGAGACAATGAGCAGTTCTTC.

This chain connects TRBV20-1 to TRBJ2-1; D call uncertain. The CDR3 consists of 11 residues. The V end lost 6 bases, the J end lost 8 bases, and 11 bases lay between the germline ends. CDR1 is DFQATT and CDR2 is SNEGSKA in the germline V gene (reference sequence). The CDR3 DNA is TGCAGTGCCACTAAAGAGCATGAGCAGTTCTTC. This sequence encodes CSATKEHEQFF.